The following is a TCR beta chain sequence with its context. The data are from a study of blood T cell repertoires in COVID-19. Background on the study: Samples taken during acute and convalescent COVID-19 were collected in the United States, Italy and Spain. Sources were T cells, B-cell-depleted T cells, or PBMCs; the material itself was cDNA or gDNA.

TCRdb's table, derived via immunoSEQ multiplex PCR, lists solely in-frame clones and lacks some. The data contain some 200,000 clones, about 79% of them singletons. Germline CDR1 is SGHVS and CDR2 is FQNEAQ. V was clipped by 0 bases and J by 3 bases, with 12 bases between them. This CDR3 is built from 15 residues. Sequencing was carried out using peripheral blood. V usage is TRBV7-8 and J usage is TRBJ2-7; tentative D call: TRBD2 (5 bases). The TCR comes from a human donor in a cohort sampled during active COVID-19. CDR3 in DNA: TGTGCCAGCAGCTTAGCCACTAGTCGGAGCTACGAGCAGTACTTC. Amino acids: CASSLATSRSYEQYF. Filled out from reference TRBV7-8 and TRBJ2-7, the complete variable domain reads GAGVSQSPRYKVAKRGQDVALRCDPISGHVSLFWYQQALGQGPEFLTYFQNEAQLDKSGLPSDRFFAERPEGSVSTLKIQRTQQEDSAVYLCASSLATSRSYEQYFGPGTRLTVT.